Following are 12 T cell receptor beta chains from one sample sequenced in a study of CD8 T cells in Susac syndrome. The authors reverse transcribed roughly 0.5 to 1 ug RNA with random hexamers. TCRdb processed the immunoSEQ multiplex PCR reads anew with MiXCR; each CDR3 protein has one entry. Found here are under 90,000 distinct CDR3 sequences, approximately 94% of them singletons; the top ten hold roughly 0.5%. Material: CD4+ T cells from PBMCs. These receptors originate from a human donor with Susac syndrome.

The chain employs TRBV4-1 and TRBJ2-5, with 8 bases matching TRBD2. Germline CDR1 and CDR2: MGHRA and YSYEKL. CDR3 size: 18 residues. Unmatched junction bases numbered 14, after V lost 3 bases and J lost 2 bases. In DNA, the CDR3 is TGCGCCAGCAGCCAGCCCCCCCGGGGACTAGGGGTTCAAGAGACCCAGTACTTC. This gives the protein CASSQPPRGLGVQETQYF.

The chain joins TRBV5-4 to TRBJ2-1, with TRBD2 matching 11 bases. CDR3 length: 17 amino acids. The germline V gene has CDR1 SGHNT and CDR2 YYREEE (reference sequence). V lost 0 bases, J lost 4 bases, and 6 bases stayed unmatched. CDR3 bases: TGTGCCAGCAGCTTGGGGACGACTAGCGGGATTTACAATGAGCAGTTCTTC. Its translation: CASSLGTTSGIYNEQFF.

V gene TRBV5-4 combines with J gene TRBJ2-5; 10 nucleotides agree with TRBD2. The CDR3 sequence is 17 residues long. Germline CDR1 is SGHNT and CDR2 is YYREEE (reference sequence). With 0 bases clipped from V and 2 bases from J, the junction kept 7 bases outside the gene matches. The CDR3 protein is CASSLALLAGIQETQYF. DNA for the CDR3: TGTGCCAGCAGCTTGGCCTTACTAGCGGGAATACAAGAGACCCAGTACTTC.

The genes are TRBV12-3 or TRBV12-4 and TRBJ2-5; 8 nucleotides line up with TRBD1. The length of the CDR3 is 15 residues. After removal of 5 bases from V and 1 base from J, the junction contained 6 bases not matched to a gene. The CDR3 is CASSGPGTGQETQYF. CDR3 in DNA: TGTGCCAGCAGTGGCCCTGGGACAGGCCAAGAGACCCAGTACTTC.

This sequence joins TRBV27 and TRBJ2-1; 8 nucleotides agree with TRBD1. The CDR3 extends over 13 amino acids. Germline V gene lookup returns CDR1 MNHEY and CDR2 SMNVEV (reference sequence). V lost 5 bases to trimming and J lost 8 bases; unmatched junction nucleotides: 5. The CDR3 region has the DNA TGTGCCAGCAGTCTAGGACAGGGCGATGAGCAGTTCTTC. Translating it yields CASSLGQGDEQFF.

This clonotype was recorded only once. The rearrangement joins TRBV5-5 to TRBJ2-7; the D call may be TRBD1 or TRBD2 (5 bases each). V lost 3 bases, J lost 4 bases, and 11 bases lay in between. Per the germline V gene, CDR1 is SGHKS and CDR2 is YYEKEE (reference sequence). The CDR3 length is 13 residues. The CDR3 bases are TGTGCCAGCAGCTCCGGGACCTTATACGAGCAGTACTTC. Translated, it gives CASSSGTLYEQYF.

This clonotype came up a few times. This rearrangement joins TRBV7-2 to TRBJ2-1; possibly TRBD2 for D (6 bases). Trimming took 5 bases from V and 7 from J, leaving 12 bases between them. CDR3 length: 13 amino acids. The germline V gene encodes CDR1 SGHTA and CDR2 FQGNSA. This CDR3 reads CASSQGLINEQFF. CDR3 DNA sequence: TGTGCCAGCAGCCAGGGACTCATAAATGAGCAGTTCTTC.

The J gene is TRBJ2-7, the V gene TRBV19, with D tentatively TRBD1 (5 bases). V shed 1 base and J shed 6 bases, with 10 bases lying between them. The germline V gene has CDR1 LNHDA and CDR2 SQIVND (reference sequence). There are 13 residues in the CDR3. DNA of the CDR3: TGTGCCAGTAGTATAGGCAGGGTCTCCGAGCAGTACTTC. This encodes CASSIGRVSEQYF.

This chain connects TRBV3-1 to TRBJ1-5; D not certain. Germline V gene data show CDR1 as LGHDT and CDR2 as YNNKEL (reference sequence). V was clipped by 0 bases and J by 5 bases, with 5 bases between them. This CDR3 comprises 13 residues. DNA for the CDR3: TGTGCCAGCAGCCAAGATCAAGATCAGCCCCAGCATTTT. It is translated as CASSQDQDQPQHF.

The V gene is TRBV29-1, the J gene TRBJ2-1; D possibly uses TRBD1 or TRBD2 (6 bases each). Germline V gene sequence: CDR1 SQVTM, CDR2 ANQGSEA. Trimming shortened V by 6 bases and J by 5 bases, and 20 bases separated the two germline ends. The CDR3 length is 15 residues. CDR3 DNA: TGCAGCGTCCCTGATGGAGGGGGAGTGGACAATGAGCAGTTCTTC. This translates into CSVPDGGGVDNEQFF.

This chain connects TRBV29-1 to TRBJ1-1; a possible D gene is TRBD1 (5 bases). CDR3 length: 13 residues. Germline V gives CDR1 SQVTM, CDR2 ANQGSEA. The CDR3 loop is CNGQGRANTEAFF. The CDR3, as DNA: TGCAACGGACAAGGACGGGCGAACACTGAAGCTTTCTTT.

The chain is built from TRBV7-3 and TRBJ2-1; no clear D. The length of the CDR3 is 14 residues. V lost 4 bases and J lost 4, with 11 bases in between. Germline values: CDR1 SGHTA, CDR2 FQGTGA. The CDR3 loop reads CASSSTASYNEQFF. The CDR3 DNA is TGTGCCAGCAGCTCCACAGCCTCGTACAATGAGCAGTTCTTC. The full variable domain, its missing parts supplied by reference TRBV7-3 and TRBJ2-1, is GAGVSQTPSNKVTEKGKYVELRCDPISGHTALYWYRQSLGQGPEFLIYFQGTGAADDSGLPNDRFFAVRPEGSVSTLKIQRTERGDSAVYLCASSSTASYNEQFFGPGTRLTVL.